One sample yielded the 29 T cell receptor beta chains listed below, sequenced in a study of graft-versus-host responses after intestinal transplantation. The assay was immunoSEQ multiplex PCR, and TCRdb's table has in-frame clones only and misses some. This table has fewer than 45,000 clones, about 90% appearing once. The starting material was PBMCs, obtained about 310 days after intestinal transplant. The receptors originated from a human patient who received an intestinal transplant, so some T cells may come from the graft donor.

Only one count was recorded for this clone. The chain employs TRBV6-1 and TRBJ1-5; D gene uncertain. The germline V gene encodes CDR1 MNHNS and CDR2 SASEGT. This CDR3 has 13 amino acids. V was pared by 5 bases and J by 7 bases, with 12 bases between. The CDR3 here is CASSKSGLQPQHF. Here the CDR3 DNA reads TGTGCCAGCAGTAAGTCTGGATTGCAGCCCCAGCATTTT.

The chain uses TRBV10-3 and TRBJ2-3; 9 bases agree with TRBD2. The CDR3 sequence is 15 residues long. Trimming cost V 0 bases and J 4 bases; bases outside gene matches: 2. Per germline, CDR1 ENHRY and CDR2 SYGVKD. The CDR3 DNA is TGTGCCATCAGTGAGTCGCGGGGGGGCCCAGATACGCAGTATTTT. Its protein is CAISESRGGPDTQYF.

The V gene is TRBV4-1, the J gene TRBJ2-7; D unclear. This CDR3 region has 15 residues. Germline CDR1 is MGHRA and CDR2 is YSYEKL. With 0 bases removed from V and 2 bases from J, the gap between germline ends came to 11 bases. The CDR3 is CASSQDTVWAYEQYF. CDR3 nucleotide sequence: TGCGCCAGCAGCCAAGATACAGTTTGGGCCTACGAGCAGTACTTC.

The CDR3 DNA reads as TGCGCCAGCAGCCTAGAGTGGACAGCTAACTATGGCTACACCTTC. It encodes CASSLEWTANYGYTF. The chain links TRBV4-3 to TRBJ1-2; D may be TRBD1 (6 bases). V lost 4 bases and J 0 bases, leaving 12 bases between the germline ends. This CDR3 region has 15 residues. Germline CDR1 and CDR2: LGHNA and YSLEER.

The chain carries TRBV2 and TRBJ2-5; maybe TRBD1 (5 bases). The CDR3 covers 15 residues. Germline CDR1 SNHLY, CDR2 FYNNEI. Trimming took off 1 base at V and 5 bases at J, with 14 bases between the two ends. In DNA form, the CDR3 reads TGTGCCAGCAGTGAAGAGGTGTTGGCAGGGGAGACCCAGTACTTC. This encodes CASSEEVLAGETQYF.

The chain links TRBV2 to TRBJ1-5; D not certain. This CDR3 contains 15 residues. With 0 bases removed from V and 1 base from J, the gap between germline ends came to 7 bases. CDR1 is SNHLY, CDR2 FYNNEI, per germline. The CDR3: CASSEARGSNQPQHF. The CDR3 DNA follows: TGTGCCAGCAGTGAAGCCCGGGGAAGCAATCAGCCCCAGCATTTT.

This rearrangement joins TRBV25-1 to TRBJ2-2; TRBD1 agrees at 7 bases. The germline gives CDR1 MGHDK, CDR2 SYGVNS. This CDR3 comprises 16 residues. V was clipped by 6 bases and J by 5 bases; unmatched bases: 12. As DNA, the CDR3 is TGTGCCAGCAGCGGACCAGCCGGGACAGCTACCGGGGAGCTGTTTTTT. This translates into CASSGPAGTATGELFF.

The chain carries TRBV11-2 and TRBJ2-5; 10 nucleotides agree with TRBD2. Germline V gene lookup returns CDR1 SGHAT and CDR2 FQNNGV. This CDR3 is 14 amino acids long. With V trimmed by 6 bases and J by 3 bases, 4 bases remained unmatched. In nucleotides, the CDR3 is TGTGCCAGCAGTTTCGGACTAGCGGAAGAGACCCAGTACTTC. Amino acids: CASSFGLAEETQYF.

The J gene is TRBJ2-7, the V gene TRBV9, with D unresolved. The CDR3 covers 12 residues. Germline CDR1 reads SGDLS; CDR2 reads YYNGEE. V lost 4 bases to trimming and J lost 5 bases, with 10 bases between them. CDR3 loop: CASSPRINEQYF. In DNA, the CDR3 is TGTGCCAGCAGCCCTCGGATCAACGAGCAGTACTTC.

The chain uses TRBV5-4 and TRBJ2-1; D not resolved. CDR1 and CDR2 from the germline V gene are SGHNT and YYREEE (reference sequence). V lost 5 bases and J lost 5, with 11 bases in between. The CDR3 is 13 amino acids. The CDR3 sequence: CASSSTRNNEQFF. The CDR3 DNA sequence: TGTGCCAGCAGTTCGACGAGGAACAATGAGCAGTTCTTC.

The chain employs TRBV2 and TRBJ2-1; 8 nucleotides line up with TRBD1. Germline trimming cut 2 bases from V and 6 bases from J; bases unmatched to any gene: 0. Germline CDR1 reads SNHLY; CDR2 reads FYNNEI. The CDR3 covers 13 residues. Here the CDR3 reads CASSEQGANEQFF. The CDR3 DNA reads TGTGCCAGCAGTGAACAGGGGGCCAATGAGCAGTTCTTC.

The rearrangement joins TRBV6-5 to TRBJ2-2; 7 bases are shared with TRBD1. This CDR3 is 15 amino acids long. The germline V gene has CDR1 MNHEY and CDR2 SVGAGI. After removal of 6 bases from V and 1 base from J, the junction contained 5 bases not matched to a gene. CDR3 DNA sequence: TGTGCCAGCAGCCCGAGGACAGGGAACACCGGGGAGCTGTTTTTT. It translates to CASSPRTGNTGELFF.

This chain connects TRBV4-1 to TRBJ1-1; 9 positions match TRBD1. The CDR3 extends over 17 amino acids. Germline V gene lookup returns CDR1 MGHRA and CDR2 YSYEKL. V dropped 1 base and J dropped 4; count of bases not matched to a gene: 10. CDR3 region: CASSQATSGTGSTEAFF. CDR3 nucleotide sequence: TGCGCCAGCAGCCAAGCCACCTCGGGGACAGGGTCCACTGAAGCTTTCTTT.

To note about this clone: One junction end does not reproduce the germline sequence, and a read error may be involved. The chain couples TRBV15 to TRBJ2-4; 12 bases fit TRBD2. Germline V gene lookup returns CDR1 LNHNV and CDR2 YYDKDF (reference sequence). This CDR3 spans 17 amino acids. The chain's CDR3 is CATSRDPPGLAGGLRNF. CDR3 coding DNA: TGTGCCACCAGCAGAGATCCCCCGGGGCTAGCGGGGGGGCTCAGGAACTTC.

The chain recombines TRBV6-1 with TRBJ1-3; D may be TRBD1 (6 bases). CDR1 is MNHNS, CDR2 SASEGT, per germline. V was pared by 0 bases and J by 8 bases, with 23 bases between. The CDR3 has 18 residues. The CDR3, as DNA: TGTGCCAGCAGTGAAGCGCTTCTCGGGCTCCTAGAGGGGGACACCATATATTTT. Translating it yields CASSEALLGLLEGDTIYF.

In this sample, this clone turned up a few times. The CDR3 DNA reads as TGTGCCATCAGTATGCACACTGAAGCTTTCTTT. It yields the protein CAISMHTEAFF. The gene calls are TRBV10-3 and TRBJ1-1; no clear D. V was clipped by 5 bases and J by 3 bases, with 4 bases between them. Germline V CDR1 and CDR2: ENHRY, SYGVKD. The CDR3 runs 11 residues.

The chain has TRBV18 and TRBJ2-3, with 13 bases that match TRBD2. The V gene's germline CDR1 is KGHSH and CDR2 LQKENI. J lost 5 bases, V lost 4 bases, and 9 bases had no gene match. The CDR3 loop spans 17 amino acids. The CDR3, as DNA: TGTGCCAGCTCACACGAACTAGCGGGGGGGCCTGGAGATACGCAGTATTTT. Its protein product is CASSHELAGGPGDTQYF.

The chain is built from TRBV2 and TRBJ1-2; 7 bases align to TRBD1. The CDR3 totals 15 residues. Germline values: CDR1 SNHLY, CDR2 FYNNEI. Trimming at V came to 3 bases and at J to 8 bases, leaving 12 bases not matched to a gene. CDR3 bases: TGTGCCAGCAGTGATGGGGACGGAGGCAGGGGGGGCTACACCTTC. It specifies CASSDGDGGRGGYTF. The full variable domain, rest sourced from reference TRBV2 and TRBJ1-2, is EPEVTQTPSHQVTQMGQEVILRCVPISNHLYFYWYRQILGQKVEFLVSFYNNEISEKSEIFDDQFSVERPDGSNFTLKIRSTKLEDSAMYFCASSDGDGGRGGYTFGSGTRLTVV.

CDR3 DNA: TGTGCCACCAGCCCCGATCGGGGGACAGGGGTGGGCGAGGAGCTGTTTTTT. Protein product: CATSPDRGTGVGEELFF. The V gene is TRBV15, the J gene TRBJ2-2, with 10 bases that match TRBD1. V lost 5 bases, J lost 10 bases, and 16 bases stayed unmatched. CDR3 size: 17 residues. Germline lookup yields CDR1 LNHNV and CDR2 YYDKDF (reference sequence).

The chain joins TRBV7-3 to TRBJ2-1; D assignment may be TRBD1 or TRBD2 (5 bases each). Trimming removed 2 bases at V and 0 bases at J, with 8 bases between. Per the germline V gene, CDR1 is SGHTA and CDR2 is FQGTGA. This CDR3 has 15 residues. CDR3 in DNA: TGTGCCAGCAGCTTAGTGGGGACCTCCTACAATGAGCAGTTCTTC. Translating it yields CASSLVGTSYNEQFF.

The CDR3 DNA sequence: TGTGCCAGTAAACGGACGGGATCCTACGAGCAGTACTTC. Protein product: CASKRTGSYEQYF. The rearrangement uses TRBV19 and TRBJ2-7; possible D gene TRBD2, 5 bases. Trimming pared 7 bases from V and 1 base from J, leaving 11 bases between. Germline V gene sequence: CDR1 LNHDA, CDR2 SQIVND (reference sequence). This CDR3 spans 13 amino acids.

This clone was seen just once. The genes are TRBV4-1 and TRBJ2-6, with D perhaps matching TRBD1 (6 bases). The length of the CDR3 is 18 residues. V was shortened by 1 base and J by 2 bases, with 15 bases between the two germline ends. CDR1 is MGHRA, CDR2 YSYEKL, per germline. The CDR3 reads CASSQGGGESTGANVLTF. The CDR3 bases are TGCGCCAGCAGCCAAGGAGGGGGAGAGAGTACTGGGGCCAACGTCCTGACTTTC.

The CDR3 is CASSKWETETQYF. In DNA, the CDR3 is TGCGCCAGCAGTAAGTGGGAGACGGAGACCCAGTACTTC. This chain joins TRBV5-1 and TRBJ2-5; possibly TRBD2 for D (5 bases). Germline V gene sequence: CDR1 SGHRS, CDR2 YFSETQ. This CDR3 has 13 residues. Trimming cost V 5 bases and J 5 bases, with 13 bases left between them.

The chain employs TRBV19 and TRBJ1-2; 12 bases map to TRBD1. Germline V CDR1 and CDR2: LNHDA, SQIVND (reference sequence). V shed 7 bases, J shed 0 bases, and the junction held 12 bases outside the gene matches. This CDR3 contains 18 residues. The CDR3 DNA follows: TGTGCCAGTATCGGGCACGGGACAGGGGGCGAAGCTAACTATGGCTACACCTTC. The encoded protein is CASIGHGTGGEANYGYTF.

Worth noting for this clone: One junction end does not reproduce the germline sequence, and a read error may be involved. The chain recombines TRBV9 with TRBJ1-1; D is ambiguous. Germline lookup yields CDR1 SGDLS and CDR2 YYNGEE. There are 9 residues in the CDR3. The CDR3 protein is CASSPMAVF. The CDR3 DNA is TGTGCCAGCAGCCCCATGGCGGTGTTT.

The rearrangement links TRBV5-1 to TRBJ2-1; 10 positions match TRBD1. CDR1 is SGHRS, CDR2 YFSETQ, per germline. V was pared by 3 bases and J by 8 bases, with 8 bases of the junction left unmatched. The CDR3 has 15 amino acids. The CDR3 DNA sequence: TGCGCCAGCAGCTCAACCGGGACAGGGGACTATGAGCAGTTCTTC. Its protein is CASSSTGTGDYEQFF.

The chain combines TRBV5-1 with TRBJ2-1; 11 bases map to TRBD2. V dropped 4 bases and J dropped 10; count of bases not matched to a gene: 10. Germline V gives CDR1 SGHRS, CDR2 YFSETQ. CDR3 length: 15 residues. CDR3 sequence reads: CASSQLAGGPWEQFF. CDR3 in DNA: TGCGCCAGCAGCCAATTAGCGGGAGGGCCATGGGAGCAGTTCTTC.

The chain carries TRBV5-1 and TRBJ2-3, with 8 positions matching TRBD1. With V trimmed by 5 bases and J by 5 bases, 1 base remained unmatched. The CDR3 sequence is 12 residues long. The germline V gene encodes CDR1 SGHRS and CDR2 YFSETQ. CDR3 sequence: CASSGQGDTQYF. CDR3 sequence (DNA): TGCGCCAGCAGTGGACAGGGAGATACGCAGTATTTT.

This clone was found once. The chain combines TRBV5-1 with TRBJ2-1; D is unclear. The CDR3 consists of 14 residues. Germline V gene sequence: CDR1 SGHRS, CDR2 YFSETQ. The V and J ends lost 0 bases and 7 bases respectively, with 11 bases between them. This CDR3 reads CASSLGPKSNEQFF. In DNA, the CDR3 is TGCGCCAGCAGCTTGGGACCGAAATCTAATGAGCAGTTCTTC.